This T cell receptor (beta chain) emerged from a study of blood T cell repertoires in COVID-19. Study at large: Nucleic acid was either cDNA or gDNA, and it came from T cells, B-cell-depleted T cells, or PBMCs.

Germline loops: CDR1 LGHDT, CDR2 YNNKEL (reference sequence). CDR3 size: 18 residues. V gave up 2 bases and J gave up 7 bases, with 23 bases separating them. The data were produced by immunoSEQ multiplex PCR, yet TCRdb's version contains in-frame clones alone and is incomplete. The data contain roughly 240,000 clones, about 87% of them singletons. Individuals aged about 18 to 90 years were recruited from roughly 22 US areas. Each participant's cohort was designated according to participant-reported clinical history. V is TRBV3-1 (or the pseudogene TRBV3-2) and J is TRBJ2-2; no firm D call. The clonotype comes from a woman aged 40 to 50 with acute COVID-19. The sequencing sample was made of PBMCs or T cells enriched from blood (not recorded which). CDR3 amino acids: CASSQFGAAWVLFGELFF. Here the CDR3 DNA reads TGTGCCAGCAGCCAATTCGGTGCGGCGTGGGTTTTGTTCGGGGAGCTGTTTTTT.